These 5 T cell receptor beta chains were sequenced from one sample in a study of identical twins. TCRdb re-called the 5' RACE reads through MiXCR, storing one row per CDR3 protein. The sample lists about 150,000 distinct CDR3 sequences, around 3.5% seen once, with approximately 7.7% in the top ten. Specimen: memory T cells sorted from blood. Source of these receptors: a man aged 18 to 29 in good health.

This clonotype occurred many times. The chain couples TRBV12-3 or TRBV12-4 to TRBJ1-2; 7 bases map to TRBD1. With 6 bases clipped from V and 2 bases from J, the junction kept 9 bases outside the gene matches. The CDR3 has 15 residues. In nucleotides, the CDR3 is TGTGCCAGCAGGGGGAGACAGGGTTGGAACTATGGCTACACCTTC. Amino acids: CASRGRQGWNYGYTF.

This sequence joins TRBV4-3 and TRBJ2-2; D unclear. The V gene lost 4 bases and the J gene lost 1 base, with 13 bases spanning the gap. The CDR3 length is 16 residues. Germline V gene lookup returns CDR1 LGHNA and CDR2 YSLEER. The CDR3, as DNA: TGCGCCAGCAGCCTTGGGTATTTTCTGAACACCGGGGAGCTGTTTTTT. As protein: CASSLGYFLNTGELFF.

This clonotype occurred a few times. The chain joins TRBV6-2 or TRBV6-3 to TRBJ2-5; TRBD2 matches at 8 bases. The CDR3 is 14 amino acids. J gave up 5 bases and V 6 bases, and 8 bases lay outside the gene matches. Per germline, CDR1 MNHEY and CDR2 SVGEGT. The CDR3 nucleotides are TGTGCCAGCAGAGGACTAGCTTTTATTGAGACCCAGTACTTC. Residues: CASRGLAFIETQYF.

The genes are TRBV5-6 and TRBJ1-1; D not certain. V was pared by 1 base and J by 4 bases, with 2 bases between. This CDR3 region has 11 residues. Germline V gene lookup returns CDR1 SGHDT and CDR2 YYEEEE. Here the CDR3 reads CASSLFTEAFF. The CDR3 DNA sequence: TGTGCCAGCAGCTTGTTCACTGAAGCTTTCTTT.

The sample holds many counts of this clonotype. The chain joins TRBV6-1 to TRBJ2-3; no reliable D call. The V gene's germline CDR1 is MNHNS and CDR2 SASEGT. V was trimmed by 0 bases and J by 9 bases, leaving 10 bases between them. This CDR3 spans 13 amino acids. The chain's CDR3 is CASSEARARTQYF. CDR3 nucleotides: TGTGCCAGCAGTGAAGCTAGGGCTAGAACGCAGTATTTT.